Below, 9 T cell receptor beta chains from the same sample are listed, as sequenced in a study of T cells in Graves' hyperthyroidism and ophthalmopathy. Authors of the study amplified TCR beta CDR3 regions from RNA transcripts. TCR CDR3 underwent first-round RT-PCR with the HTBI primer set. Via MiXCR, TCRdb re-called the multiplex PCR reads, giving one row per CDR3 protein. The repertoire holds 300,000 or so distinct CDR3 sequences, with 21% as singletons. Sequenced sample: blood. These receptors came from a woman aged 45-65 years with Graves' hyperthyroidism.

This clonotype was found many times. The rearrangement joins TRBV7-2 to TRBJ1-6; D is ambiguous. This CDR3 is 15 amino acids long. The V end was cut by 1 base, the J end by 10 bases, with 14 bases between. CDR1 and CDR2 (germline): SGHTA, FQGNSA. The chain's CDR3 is CASSLETSRWSPLHF. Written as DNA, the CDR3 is TGTGCCAGCAGCTTAGAGACGTCCCGTTGGTCACCCCTCCACTTT.

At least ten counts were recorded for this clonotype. CDR3: CASSLVLAGGDNEQFF. The CDR3 coding sequence is TGCGCCAGCAGCTTGGTACTAGCGGGAGGGGACAATGAGCAGTTCTTC. The chain carries TRBV5-1 and TRBJ2-1, with 13 bases identical to TRBD2. V lost 0 bases to trimming and J lost 5 bases; unmatched junction nucleotides: 2. Per the germline V gene, CDR1 is SGHRS and CDR2 is YFSETQ. This CDR3 contains 16 residues.

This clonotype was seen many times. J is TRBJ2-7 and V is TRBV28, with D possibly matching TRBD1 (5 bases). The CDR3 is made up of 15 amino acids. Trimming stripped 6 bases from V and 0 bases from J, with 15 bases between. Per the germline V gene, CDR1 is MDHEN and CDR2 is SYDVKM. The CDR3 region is CASRGGAGNSYEQYF. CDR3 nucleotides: TGTGCCAGCAGGGGTGGGGCAGGGAACTCCTACGAGCAGTACTTC.

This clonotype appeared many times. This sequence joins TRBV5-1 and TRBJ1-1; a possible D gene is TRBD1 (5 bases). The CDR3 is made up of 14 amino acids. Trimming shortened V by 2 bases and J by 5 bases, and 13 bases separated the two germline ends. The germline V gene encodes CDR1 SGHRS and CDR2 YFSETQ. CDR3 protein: CASSLLGGSTEAFF. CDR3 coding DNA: TGCGCCAGCAGCTTATTGGGGGGGAGTACTGAAGCTTTCTTT. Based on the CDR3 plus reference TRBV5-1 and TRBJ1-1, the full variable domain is KAGVTQTPRYLIKTRGQQVTLSCSPISGHRSVSWYQQTPGQGLQFLFEYFSETQRNKGNFPGRFSGRQFSNSRSEMNVSTLELGDSALYLCASSLLGGSTEAFFGQGTRLTVV.

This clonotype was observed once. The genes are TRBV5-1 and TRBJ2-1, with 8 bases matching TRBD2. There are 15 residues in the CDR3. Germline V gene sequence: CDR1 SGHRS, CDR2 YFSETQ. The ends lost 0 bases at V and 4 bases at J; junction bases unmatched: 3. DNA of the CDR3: TGCGCCAGCAGCTTGGACCCTAGCGGGTACAATGAGCAGTTCTTC. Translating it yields CASSLDPSGYNEQFF.

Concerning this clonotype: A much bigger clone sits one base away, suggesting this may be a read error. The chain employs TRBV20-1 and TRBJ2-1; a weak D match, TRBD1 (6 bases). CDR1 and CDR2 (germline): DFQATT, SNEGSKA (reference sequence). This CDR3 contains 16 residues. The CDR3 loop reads CSARDSQGNSYNEQLF. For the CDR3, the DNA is TGCAGTGCTAGAGATTCGCAGGGGAATTCCTACAATGAGCAGCTCTTC.

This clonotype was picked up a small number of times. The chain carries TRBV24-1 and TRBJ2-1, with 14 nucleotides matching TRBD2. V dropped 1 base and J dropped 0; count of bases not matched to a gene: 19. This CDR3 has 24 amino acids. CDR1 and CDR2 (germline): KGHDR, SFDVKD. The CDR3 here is CATSDLGLRGRWGLAGDSYNEQFF. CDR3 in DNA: TGTGCCACCAGTGATTTAGGGCTTAGGGGGCGCTGGGGACTAGCGGGAGACTCCTACAATGAGCAGTTCTTC.

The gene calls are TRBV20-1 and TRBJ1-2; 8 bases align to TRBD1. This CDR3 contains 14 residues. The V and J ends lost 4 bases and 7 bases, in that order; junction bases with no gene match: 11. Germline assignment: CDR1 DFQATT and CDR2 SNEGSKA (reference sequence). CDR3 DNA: TGCAGTGCTATACCGACAGGGGTGTATAGTGGCTACACCTTC. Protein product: CSAIPTGVYSGYTF.

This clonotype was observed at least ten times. CDR3 nucleotide sequence: TGTGCCAGCAGCTCCTCGAGGGAGACACGACGACGAACCTACGAGCAGTACTTC. Its translation: CASSSSRETRRRTYEQYF. The J gene is TRBJ2-7, the V gene TRBV6-1, with a weak D call TRBD2 (5 bases). The CDR3 contains 18 residues. The V end lost 6 bases, the J end lost 2 bases, and 26 bases lay between the germline ends. Germline CDR1 reads MNHNS; CDR2 reads SASEGT.